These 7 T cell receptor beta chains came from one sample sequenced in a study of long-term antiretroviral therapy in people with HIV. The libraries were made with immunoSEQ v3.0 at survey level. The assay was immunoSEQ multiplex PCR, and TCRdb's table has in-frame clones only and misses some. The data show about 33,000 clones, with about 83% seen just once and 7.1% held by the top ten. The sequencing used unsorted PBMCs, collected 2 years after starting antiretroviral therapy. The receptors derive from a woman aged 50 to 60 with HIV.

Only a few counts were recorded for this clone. CDR3 nucleotides: TGTGCCAGCGGGGACAGCGATCTCTATGGCTACACCTTC. Its protein product is CASGDSDLYGYTF. V is TRBV25-1 and J is TRBJ1-2, with 7 nucleotides matching TRBD1. Per germline, CDR1 MGHDK and CDR2 SYGVNS. The length of the CDR3 is 13 residues. V lost 8 bases, J lost 4 bases, and 7 bases stayed unmatched.

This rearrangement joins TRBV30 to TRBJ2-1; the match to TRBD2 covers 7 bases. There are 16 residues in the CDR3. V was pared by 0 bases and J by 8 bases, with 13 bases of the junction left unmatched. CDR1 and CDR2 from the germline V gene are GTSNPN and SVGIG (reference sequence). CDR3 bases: TGTGCCTGGAGTGTCGGGACTAAACTCCCCAATTATGAGCAGTTCTTC. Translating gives CAWSVGTKLPNYEQFF.

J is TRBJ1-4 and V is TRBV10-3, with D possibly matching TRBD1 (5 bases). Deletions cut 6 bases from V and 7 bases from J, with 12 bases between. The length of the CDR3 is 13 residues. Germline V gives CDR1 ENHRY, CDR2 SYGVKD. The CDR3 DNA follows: TGTGCCATCAGGGGAGGGACCAGTGAAAAACTGTTTTTT. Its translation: CAIRGGTSEKLFF.

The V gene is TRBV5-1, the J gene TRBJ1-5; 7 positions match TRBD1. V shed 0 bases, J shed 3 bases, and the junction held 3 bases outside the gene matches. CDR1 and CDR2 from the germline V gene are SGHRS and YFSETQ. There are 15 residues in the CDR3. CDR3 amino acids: CASSLGQGFNQPQHF. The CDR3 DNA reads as TGCGCCAGCAGCTTGGGACAGGGTTTCAATCAGCCCCAGCATTTT.

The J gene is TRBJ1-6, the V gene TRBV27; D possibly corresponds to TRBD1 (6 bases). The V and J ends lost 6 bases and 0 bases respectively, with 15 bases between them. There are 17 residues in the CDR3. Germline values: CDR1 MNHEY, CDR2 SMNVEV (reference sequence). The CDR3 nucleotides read TGTGCCAGCAGGCCACAGGGTGCGAGCTCCTATAATTCACCCCTCCACTTT. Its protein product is CASRPQGASSYNSPLHF.

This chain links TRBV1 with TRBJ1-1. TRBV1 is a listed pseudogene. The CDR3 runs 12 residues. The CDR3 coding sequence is TGCACCAGCATTATCCGAAGGGAGGAAGCTTTCTTT. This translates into CTSIIRREEAFF.

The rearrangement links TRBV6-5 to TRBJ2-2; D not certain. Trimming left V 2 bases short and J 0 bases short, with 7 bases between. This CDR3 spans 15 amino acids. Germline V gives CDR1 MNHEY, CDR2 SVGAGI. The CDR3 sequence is CASSYDHTNTGELFF. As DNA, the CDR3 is TGTGCCAGCAGTTACGACCACACGAACACCGGGGAGCTGTTTTTT.